A selection of T cell receptor beta chains follows, all from one sample in a study of T cell changes during pregnancy in multiple sclerosis. Repertoires were generated with immunoSEQ multiplex PCR, while TCRdb's copy carries only in-frame clones and drops some. The sample contains over 25,000 clones, about 89% of which appear only once. This specimen consisted of CD8+ T cells from peripheral blood mononuclear cells, obtained before pregnancy. Receptors originate from a female donor with multiple sclerosis, enrolled in a pregnancy study. Each CDR3 is given with its conserved first and last residue. A D gene is named only where the DNA matches it firmly. For some rows the clone size is stated as once, few or many, or as a class when expanded; others skip it.

v_call: TRBV23-1
clone_size: .
j_call: TRBJ1-6
d_call: .
cdr3_nt: TGCGCCAGCAGTCAACGGGGCGGGGACAATTCACCCCTCCACTTT
cdr3_aa: CASSQRGGDNSPLHF

v_call: TRBV6-1
clone_size: .
j_call: TRBJ1-2
d_call: TRBD1
cdr3_nt: TGTGCCAGCAGTGAAACAGGGGCGGTCTATGGCTACACCTTC
cdr3_aa: CASSETGAVYGYTF

v_call: TRBV11-2
clone_size: .
j_call: TRBJ1-5
d_call: .
cdr3_nt: TGTGCCAGCAGCCTGGATGGGGGGGATCAGCCCCAGCATTTT
cdr3_aa: CASSLDGGDQPQHF

v_call: TRBV9
clone_size: .
j_call: TRBJ2-1
d_call: .
cdr3_nt: TGTGCCAGCAGCGAATGGGGGGACTCCTACAATGAGCAGTTCTTC
cdr3_aa: CASSEWGDSYNEQFF

v_call: TRBV7-2
clone_size: .
j_call: TRBJ1-1
d_call: .
cdr3_nt: TGTGCCAGCAGCTTAGGAGGGTTCACTGAAGCTTTCTTT
cdr3_aa: CASSLGGFTEAFF

v_call: TRBV30
clone_size: .
j_call: TRBJ1-2
d_call: .
cdr3_nt: TGTGCCTGGAGGAGCTATGGCTACACCTTC
cdr3_aa: CAWRSYGYTF

v_call: TRBV29-1
clone_size: .
j_call: TRBJ1-1
d_call: TRBD1
cdr3_nt: TGCAGCGTTATGACAGGGGGCGAGACTGAAGCTTTCTTT
cdr3_aa: CSVMTGGETEAFF

v_call: TRBV25-1
clone_size: .
j_call: TRBJ2-2
d_call: .
cdr3_nt: TGTGCCAGCAACGGAGGGGAGATCACCGGGGAGCTGTTTTTT
cdr3_aa: CASNGGEITGELFF

v_call: TRBV4-1
clone_size: few
j_call: TRBJ2-7
d_call: .
cdr3_nt: TGCGCCAGCAGCCAAGATCCCCCCGGTTCGGGATACGAGCAGTACTTC
cdr3_aa: CASSQDPPGSGYEQYF

v_call: TRBV5-6
clone_size: .
j_call: TRBJ2-1
d_call: TRBD2
cdr3_nt: TGTGCCAGCAGCTTCAGCGGGGGGCCCTTTGGGGAGCAGTTCTTC
cdr3_aa: CASSFSGGPFGEQFF

v_call: TRBV5-1
clone_size: once
j_call: TRBJ1-1
d_call: TRBD1
cdr3_nt: TGCGCCAGCAGCTTGAGGGGGCCCACTGAAGCTTTCTTT
cdr3_aa: CASSLRGPTEAFF

v_call: TRBV4-1
clone_size: .
j_call: TRBJ1-6
d_call: TRBD1
cdr3_nt: TGCGCCAGCAGCCAAGTACGGGACAGGGCTTCACCCCTCCACTTT
cdr3_aa: CASSQVRDRASPLHF

v_call: TRBV4-3
clone_size: .
j_call: TRBJ2-5
d_call: TRBD2
cdr3_nt: TGCGCCAGCAGCCAAGGGGCGGGGGGGCTGGAGGGCCAGTACTTC
cdr3_aa: CASSQGAGGLEGQYF

v_call: TRBV6-1
clone_size: .
j_call: TRBJ2-6
d_call: .
cdr3_nt: TGTGCCAGCACCCAAGGGGGCTCTGGGGCCAACGTCCTGACTTTC
cdr3_aa: CASTQGGSGANVLTF

v_call: TRBV7-8
clone_size: .
j_call: TRBJ1-2
d_call: .
cdr3_nt: TGTGCCAGCAGCTTAGTAGTCCGGGGACACACCGAAGCTAACTATGGCTACACCTTC
cdr3_aa: CASSLVVRGHTEANYGYTF

v_call: TRBV4-3
clone_size: .
j_call: TRBJ1-6
d_call: .
cdr3_nt: TGCGCCAGCAGCCCCGAGGCGTCCTATAATTCACCCCTCCACTTT
cdr3_aa: CASSPEASYNSPLHF

v_call: TRBV7-9
clone_size: .
j_call: TRBJ1-2
d_call: .
cdr3_nt: TGTGCCAGCAGCCCTAACCGGGAGTACTATGGCTACACCTTC
cdr3_aa: CASSPNREYYGYTF

v_call: TRBV13
clone_size: .
j_call: TRBJ1-1
d_call: .
cdr3_nt: TGTGCCAGCAGCTTAGGGTGGCACACTGAAGCTTTCTTT
cdr3_aa: CASSLGWHTEAFF

v_call: TRBV4-2
clone_size: few
j_call: TRBJ2-1
d_call: TRBD2
cdr3_nt: TGTGCCAGCAGCCAAGATCTACGCGGGGGGGCCGATGAGCAGTTCTTC
cdr3_aa: CASSQDLRGGADEQFF

v_call: TRBV6-5
clone_size: .
j_call: TRBJ1-2
d_call: TRBD1
cdr3_nt: TGTGCCAGCAGTTACGGGGACAGCCTCTATGGCTACACCTTC
cdr3_aa: CASSYGDSLYGYTF

v_call: TRBV4-2
clone_size: .
j_call: TRBJ2-1
d_call: TRBD2
cdr3_nt: TGTGCCAGCAGCCCACGACTAGCGGGGGGACTAGGTAGGAGCTCCTACAATGAGCAGTTCTTC
cdr3_aa: CASSPRLAGGLGRSSYNEQFF

v_call: TRBV6-5
clone_size: once
j_call: TRBJ2-7
d_call: .
cdr3_nt: TGTGCCAGCAGTTACGACAGTCTGGAGCAGTACTTC
cdr3_aa: CASSYDSLEQYF

v_call: TRBV28
clone_size: .
j_call: TRBJ1-5
d_call: .
cdr3_nt: TGTGCCAGCAGTTTGGAGGGAAGACGTTATCAGCCCCAGCATTTT
cdr3_aa: CASSLEGRRYQPQHF

v_call: TRBV4-1
clone_size: .
j_call: TRBJ1-2
d_call: .
cdr3_nt: TGCGCCAGCAGCCCCCCAGGCGGGGCTGGCTACACCTTC
cdr3_aa: CASSPPGGAGYTF

v_call: TRBV28
clone_size: .
j_call: TRBJ2-3
d_call: TRBD2
cdr3_nt: TGTGCCAGCAGCCTAGCGGGGGCTAGCACAGATACGCAGTATTTT
cdr3_aa: CASSLAGASTDTQYF

v_call: TRBV4-1
clone_size: .
j_call: TRBJ2-2
d_call: .
cdr3_nt: TGCGCCAGCAGCCATTCCTGGGCCGCCCCGGCTACCGGGGAGCTGTTTTTT
cdr3_aa: CASSHSWAAPATGELFF